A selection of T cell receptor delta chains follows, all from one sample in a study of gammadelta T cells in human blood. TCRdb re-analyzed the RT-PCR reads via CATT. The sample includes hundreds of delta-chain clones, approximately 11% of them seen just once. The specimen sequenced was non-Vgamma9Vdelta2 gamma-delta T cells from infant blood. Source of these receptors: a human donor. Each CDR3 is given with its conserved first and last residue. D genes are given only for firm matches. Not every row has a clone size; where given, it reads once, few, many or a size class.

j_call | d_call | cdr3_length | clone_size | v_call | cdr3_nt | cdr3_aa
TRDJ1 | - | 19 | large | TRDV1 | TGTGCTCTTGGGGAATTGGGGCGTCCTGAGGGGGCTCTAACCGATAAACTCATCTTT | CALGELGRPEGALTDKLIF
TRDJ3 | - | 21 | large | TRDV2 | TGTGCCTGTGACACGTCTGCCCCGGGGGACACCCTCTCCTGGGACACCCGACAGATGTTTTTC | CACDTSAPGDTLSWDTRQMFF
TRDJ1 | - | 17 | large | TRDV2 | TGTGCCTGTGACACCGGTAGATCTTATCCTACGACCGATAAACTCATCTTT | CACDTGRSYPTTDKLIF
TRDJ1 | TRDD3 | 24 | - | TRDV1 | TGTGCTCTTGGTGGGGCTGACCACGGGCCGGAGAGGGCTACGAACTGGGGGTACACCGATAAACTCATCTTT | CALGGADHGPERATNWGYTDKLIF
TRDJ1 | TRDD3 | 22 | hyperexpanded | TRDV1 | TGTGCTCTTGGGCCCCCGCGAAAAATCCCGTACTGGGGATCAAGAGGCACCGATAAACTCATCTTT | CALGPPRKIPYWGSRGTDKLIF
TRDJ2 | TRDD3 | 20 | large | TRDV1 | TGTGCTCTTGGGGAAGTACCCTTTACTGGGGGATGGGCCTTGACAGCACAACTCTTCTTT | CALGEVPFTGGWALTAQLFF
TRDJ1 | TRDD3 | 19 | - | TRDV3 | TGTGCCTTAGTACTATGCGGTACTGGGGGCTCGAGAGGTACCGATAAACTCATCTTT | CALVLCGTGGSRGTDKLIF
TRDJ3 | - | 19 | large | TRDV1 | TGTGCTCTTGGGGAGGGGTTCCTACAGCCGGGGGAGGACACCCGACAGATGTTTTTC | CALGEGFLQPGEDTRQMFF
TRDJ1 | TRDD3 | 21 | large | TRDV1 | TGTGCTCTTGGGGAATTGGGGGAACTGGGGGATGGATCCGGGGACACCGATAAACTCATCTTT | CALGELGELGDGSGDTDKLIF
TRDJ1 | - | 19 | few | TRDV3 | TGTGCCGGGCGATCTTCCCACAACCACACCCCTGAGTACACTGATAAACTCATCTTT | CAGRSSHNHTPEYTDKLIF
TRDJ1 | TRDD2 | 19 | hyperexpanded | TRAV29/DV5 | TGTGCAGCAAGGGGGCCTTCCTACGTTAGGTGGGGTTTAACCGATAAACTCATCTTT | CAARGPSYVRWGLTDKLIF
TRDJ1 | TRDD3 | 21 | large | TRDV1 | TGTGCTCTTGGGTCAAACTCACCCGAAAATGGGGGATACGGGTCGGCCGATAAACTCATCTTT | CALGSNSPENGGYGSADKLIF
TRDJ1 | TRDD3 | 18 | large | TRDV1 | TGTGCTCTTGGGGAAATCTTTGGTGGGGGAACGTACACCGATAAACTCATCTTT | CALGEIFGGGTYTDKLIF